A single sample is the source of the 14 T cell receptor beta chains below, sequenced in a study of control samples from healthy donors and cancer patients. The table came from immunoSEQ multiplex PCR; TCRdb's copy has only in-frame clones and leaves some out. Among fewer than 500,000 clones listed, approximately 92% were seen once. Specimen: PBMCs. The receptors originated from a man aged 35-49 years with head and neck cancer.

This sequence joins TRBV10-3 and TRBJ2-5; TRBD2 matches 14 bases. CDR1 and CDR2 (germline): ENHRY, SYGVKD. Trimming took 6 bases from V and 4 from J; bases not matched to a gene: 4. The CDR3 loop spans 15 amino acids. The CDR3 DNA reads as TGTGCCATCAGCGGGACTAGCGGGAGCATAGAGACCCAGTACTTC. Amino acid sequence: CAISGTSGSIETQYF.

The rearrangement joins TRBV30 to TRBJ1-2; D is unclear. V lost 8 bases and J lost 8, with 18 bases in between. From germline, CDR1 is GTSNPN and CDR2 SVGIG (reference sequence). CDR3 length: 12 residues. CDR3 in DNA: TGTGCCGCTCAGGTTTCTGTCGCCGGCTACACCTTC. This gives the protein CAAQVSVAGYTF.

The J gene is TRBJ2-3, the V gene TRBV12-5; 8 bases agree with TRBD1. Germline V gene data show CDR1 as LGHNT and CDR2 as FRNRAP. The V segment lost 7 bases and the J segment 2 bases; nucleotides outside the gene matches: 14. This CDR3 is built from 17 residues. The CDR3 DNA reads as TGTGCTAGTGCAGGTTCGCTGGACAGGGCCTTCACAGATACGCAGTATTTT. Protein: CASAGSLDRAFTDTQYF.

The J gene is TRBJ1-4, the V gene TRBV2; 10 bases fit TRBD1. The length of the CDR3 is 14 residues. The J segment lost 8 bases and the V segment lost 6 bases, leaving 6 bases of the junction unmatched. Germline loops: CDR1 SNHLY, CDR2 FYNNEI. This chain's CDR3 is CASRTGTGEEKLFF. The CDR3 DNA sequence: TGTGCCAGCAGAACCGGGACAGGGGAAGAAAAACTGTTTTTT.

This clone has just one count. This rearrangement joins TRBV11-3 to TRBJ2-6; TRBD1 might be the D (6 bases). Germline CDR1 SGHNT, CDR2 YENEEA. Trimming shortened V by 5 bases and J by 5 bases, and 22 bases separated the two germline ends. This CDR3 spans 18 amino acids. The CDR3 DNA reads TGTGCCAGCAGCCTACGGGAACAGGGTTTTTCACGGGCCAACGTCCTGACTTTC. Translating gives CASSLREQGFSRANVLTF.

This CDR3 is CASSLTRTGAYGYTF. In DNA, the CDR3 is TGTGCCAGCAGCTTAACCAGGACAGGGGCTTATGGCTACACCTTC. This rearrangement joins TRBV11-2 to TRBJ1-2; 9 bases map to TRBD1. CDR1 is SGHAT, CDR2 FQNNGV, per germline. There are 15 residues in the CDR3. V lost 2 bases and J lost 5; bases outside the gene matches: 6.

The CDR3 reads CASSLSAVPYEQYF. The CDR3 DNA reads as TGTGCCAGCAGTTTATCGGCAGTTCCCTACGAGCAGTACTTC. The chain has TRBV28 and TRBJ2-7; D uncertain. CDR1 MDHEN and CDR2 SYDVKM come from the germline V gene. The CDR3 spans 14 residues. Trimming left V 1 base short and J 2 bases short, with 9 bases between.

V is TRBV19 and J is TRBJ2-3, with TRBD2 as a possible D gene (7 bases). Trimming stripped 7 bases from V and 0 bases from J, with 11 bases between. This CDR3 region has 14 residues. Per germline, CDR1 LNHDA and CDR2 SQIVND (reference sequence). The CDR3 loop reads CASKGGGSTDTQYF. The CDR3 bases are TGTGCCAGTAAGGGAGGGGGAAGCACAGATACGCAGTATTTT.

Here the CDR3 DNA reads TGTGCCAGCAGTTTATCTGGGGGGCAATTGTATGGCTACACCTTC. It translates to CASSLSGGQLYGYTF. The chain uses TRBV27 and TRBJ1-2; tentatively, D is TRBD1 (6 bases). Germline-derived CDR1 and CDR2 are MNHEY and SMNVEV (reference sequence). This CDR3 contains 15 residues. V was shortened by 0 bases and J by 5 bases, with 13 bases between the two germline ends.

The J gene is TRBJ2-7, the V gene TRBV9, with 11 bases that match TRBD2. This CDR3 is built from 15 residues. Germline V gene lookup returns CDR1 SGDLS and CDR2 YYNGEE. V lost 0 bases, J lost 7 bases, and 6 bases stayed unmatched. The CDR3 nucleotides are TGTGCCAGCAGCGTAGACGGGACTAGCGGTATGGAGCAGTACTTC. The encoded protein is CASSVDGTSGMEQYF.

The genes are TRBV7-9 and TRBJ2-5; weak D call: TRBD1 (6 bases). With 3 bases removed from V and 3 bases from J, the gap between germline ends came to 11 bases. This CDR3 comprises 14 residues. CDR1 SEHNR and CDR2 FQNEAQ come from the germline V gene (reference sequence). CDR3 coding DNA: TGTGCCAGCAGCTTTTACAGGGTAGAAGAGACCCAGTACTTC. It is translated as CASSFYRVEETQYF.

The V gene is TRBV9, the J gene TRBJ2-7; D is tentatively TRBD1 or TRBD2 (5 bases each). The length of the CDR3 is 14 residues. With 4 bases removed from V and 3 bases from J, the gap between germline ends came to 14 bases. The germline CDR1 and CDR2 sequences are SGDLS and YYNGEE. The CDR3 loop is CASSRGAELYEQYF. CDR3 nucleotides: TGTGCCAGCAGCCGAGGGGCGGAACTCTACGAGCAGTACTTC. Full variable domain (outside the CDR3, taken from reference TRBV9 and TRBJ2-7): DSGVTQTPKHLITATGQRVTLRCSPRSGDLSVYWYQQSLDQGLQFLIQYYNGEERAKGNILERFSAQQFPDLHSELNLSSLELGDSALYFCASSRGAELYEQYFGPGTRLTVT.

This chain joins TRBV21-1 and TRBJ1-5; the D segment call TRBD1 is taken from the table without a DNA check. TRBV21-1 is shown as a pseudogene. This CDR3 region has 14 residues. The CDR3 is CASSTVGARQPQHF. As DNA, the CDR3 is TGTGCCAGCAGCACGGTAGGGGCTCGGCAGCCCCAGCATTTT.

This rearrangement joins TRBV18 to TRBJ1-4; 7 positions match TRBD1. This CDR3 region has 13 residues. Germline V gives CDR1 KGHSH, CDR2 LQKENI. V was clipped by 6 bases and J by 4 bases; unmatched bases: 2. The CDR3 region has the DNA TGTGCCAGCTCGGACAGGCTTAATGAAAAACTGTTTTTT. Encoded protein: CASSDRLNEKLFF.